The T cell receptor beta chain under discussion was sequenced for a study of blood T cell repertoires in COVID-19 (TCRdb year 2020). Regarding the complete study: Samples from collaborators originated in the United States, Italy and Spain and spanned both the acute and convalescent phases of COVID-19. The prospective study material was composed of cDNA or gDNA derived from T cells, B-cell-depleted T cells, or PBMCs. Subjects who had been exposed to COVID-19, were actively infected with it, or had recovered from it provided the deeply sampled blood TCRbeta repertoires that made up the dataset. The repertoires were released in a freely available public database intended as a resource for research on the immune response to SARS-CoV-2. Samples were obtained from the ongoing ImmuneRACE study (first 160 participants) and from over a thousand subjects provided by 6 global collaborators. The sample metadata nearly always contained a de-identified subject ID, COVID-19 status, age in years and sex. HLA class I and class II types, where available, came from metadata supplied by the sample provider rather than from assay-based typing.

The CDR3 has 16 amino acids, counting the end cysteine and phenylalanine. Only the CDR3 DNA is retained, 48 bases long and in frame from the first base. V is cut by 3 bases and J by 1 base, and the space between the germline ends is 12 bases. Based on the germline V gene, the CDR1 and CDR2 sequences are KGHDR and SFDVKD. In Seattle, one collaborating source enrolled patients while the infection was active and tracked those patients longitudinally over the course of disease. Collaborating institutions collected whole blood in K2EDTA tubes following their own protocols. Collaborator samples were shipped for TCRbeta analysis as frozen whole blood, isolated PBMCs, or DNA extracted from either sample type. The research as a whole found: The amount of clinical and demographic metadata varied by source and participant and was provided uncurated.

A word on this clone: There is no known antigen for this receptor. Base qualities are missing; no much larger clone stands one base away.

TCRbeta CDR3 regions were amplified from genomic DNA using the immunoSEQ Assay, a bias-controlled multiplex PCR. The study's own analysis went as follows. Nucleated cell counts per sample were estimated from amplification of reference gene primers within the assay. Sequence reads were collapsed and filtered to measure the absolute abundance of every unique TCRbeta CDR3 rearrangement. For each sample, productive Simpson clonality was calculated by taking the square root of Simpson's diversity index across productive rearrangements. As stored in TCRdb, this immuneACCESS dataset retains in-frame rearrangements with V and J assigned. A fraction of the clones does not appear; measured against another copy, unresolved V genes explain less than half of the discrepancy, and the remainder lacks a known reason. The V and J calls and clone size are taken from that table; D and trimming were inferred from the DNA. This sample is represented by about 160,000 clones; roughly 85% of them were singletons. The ten largest clones represent around 5% of the sample.

The sequencing input was peripheral blood. The receptor comes from a woman in her fifties or sixties with COVID-19, enrolled during active disease. This sequence uses TRBV24-1 and TRBJ2-1; the D gene remains uncertain. The CDR3 loop reads CATSDDAAGSYNEQFF. The sequenced DNA: TGTGCCACCAGTGATGATGCGGCCGGATCCTACAATGAGCAGTTCTTC.